These T cell receptor beta chains were read from a single sample in a study of T cell changes during pregnancy in multiple sclerosis. Some clones are missing from TCRdb's copy, which holds only in-frame ones; the method was immunoSEQ multiplex PCR. This table has around 70,000 clones, 80% to 95% appearing once. The specimen was peripheral blood, collected before pregnancy. These receptor sequences come from a female donor with multiple sclerosis, enrolled in a pregnancy study. Each CDR3 is given with its conserved first and last residue. The D gene is left open where the match is weak. Not all rows give a size; the values are once, few, many and, for expanded clones, a class.

TRBJ2-1 | TRBD1 | few | TRBV30 | TGTGCCTGCCAAACGGGACAGGGGATGAATGAGCAGTTCTTC | CACQTGQGMNEQFF
TRBJ1-1 | TRBD1 | NA | TRBV13 | TGTGCCAGCAGCACAGGGGGCCGAGAAGCTTTCTTT | CASSTGGREAFF
TRBJ2-1 | TRBD2 | NA | TRBV29-1 | TGCAGCGTCGCTAGGACTAGCGGGACTTACAATGAGCAGTTCTTC | CSVARTSGTYNEQFF
TRBJ1-2 | NA | NA | TRBV6-5 | TGTGCCAGCGTCTCTAACTATGGCTACACCTTC | CASVSNYGYTF
TRBJ2-7 | TRBD1 | NA | TRBV25-1 | TGTGCCAGCAGTCCCCCCTCCGGGACAGGGTTCAAGTACTTC | CASSPPSGTGFKYF
TRBJ2-2 | TRBD2 | NA | TRBV2 | TGTGCCAGCAGTGAGACTAGCGGGAGCCTCACGAACACCGGGGAGCTGTTTTTT | CASSETSGSLTNTGELFF
TRBJ1-1 | NA | NA | TRBV28 | TGTGCCAGCAGTTCAAATGGACTCCGGCAAGGGGCTTTCTTT | CASSSNGLRQGAFF
TRBJ2-7 | NA | NA | TRBV7-2 | TGTGCCAGCAGCTTAGATCTCGGCTACGAGCAGTACTTC | CASSLDLGYEQYF
TRBJ2-3 | NA | NA | TRBV4-3 | TGCGCCAGCAGCCAAGGGTTTCCGGGACAACGCGGAGAAGACACAGATACGCAGTATTTT | CASSQGFPGQRGEDTDTQYF
TRBJ2-5 | TRBD2 | NA | TRBV7-9 | TGTGCCAGCAGGGGCGGGAGGGCCGATCAAGAGACCCAGTACTTC | CASRGGRADQETQYF
TRBJ2-3 | TRBD2 | NA | TRBV4-2 | TGTGCCAGCAGCCACGATCTAGCGGGAGGGCCGACAGATACGCAGTATTTT | CASSHDLAGGPTDTQYF
TRBJ2-3 | NA | NA | TRBV27 | TGTGCCAGCAGTTTAGAGGGAGTCACAGATACGCAGTATTTT | CASSLEGVTDTQYF
TRBJ1-2 | NA | NA | TRBV20-1 | TGCAGTGCTAGAACCCCGCGGGGCTACACCTTC | CSARTPRGYTF
TRBJ2-4 | TRBD2 | NA | TRBV2 | TGTGCCAGCATCCCGGGACTAGCGGGAGGGAGGGAGGCCAAAAACATTCAGTACTTC | CASIPGLAGGREAKNIQYF
TRBJ2-7 | NA | NA | TRBV4-3 | TGCGCCAGCAGCCAATCCAGCGCCTACGAGCAGTACTTC | CASSQSSAYEQYF
TRBJ1-1 | NA | NA | TRBV7-2 | TGTGCCAGCAGCTTAGATCGGAGGATGGGAACTGAAGCTTTCTTT | CASSLDRRMGTEAFF
TRBJ2-3 | NA | NA | TRBV11-3 | TGTGCCAGCAGCCGGCTGCGGGACCCCACAGATACGCAGTATTTT | CASSRLRDPTDTQYF
TRBJ2-3 | TRBD2 | NA | TRBV9 | TGTGCCAGCAGCCCTGGGACTAGCGGGAGGGCCTCCGCGACAGATACGCAGTATTTT | CASSPGTSGRASATDTQYF
TRBJ2-7 | NA | NA | TRBV19 | TGTGCCAGTAGTGTGACAGGTGGAATCGGCTACGAGCAGTACTTC | CASSVTGGIGYEQYF
TRBJ2-7 | TRBD1 | once | TRBV27 | TGTGCCAGCAGTTCAACCGGGACAGGGGGCGAGCAGTACTTC | CASSSTGTGGEQYF
TRBJ2-5 | NA | NA | TRBV28 | TGTGCCAGCAGTGTTAGGGCGGGACGAAAAAAAGAGACCCAGTACTTC | CASSVRAGRKKETQYF
TRBJ1-3 | NA | NA | TRBV19 | TGTGCCACCTTAAAAGGGAGCTCTGGAAACACCATATATTTT | CATLKGSSGNTIYF
TRBJ2-7 | TRBD2 | NA | TRBV5-1 | TGCGCCAGCAGGCCTAGCGGGAGCGGCGAGCAGTACTTC | CASRPSGSGEQYF
TRBJ2-7 | NA | NA | TRBV4-1 | TGCGCCAGCAGCTCTCCGGGCGGGACCTCCTACGAGCAGTACTTC | CASSSPGGTSYEQYF